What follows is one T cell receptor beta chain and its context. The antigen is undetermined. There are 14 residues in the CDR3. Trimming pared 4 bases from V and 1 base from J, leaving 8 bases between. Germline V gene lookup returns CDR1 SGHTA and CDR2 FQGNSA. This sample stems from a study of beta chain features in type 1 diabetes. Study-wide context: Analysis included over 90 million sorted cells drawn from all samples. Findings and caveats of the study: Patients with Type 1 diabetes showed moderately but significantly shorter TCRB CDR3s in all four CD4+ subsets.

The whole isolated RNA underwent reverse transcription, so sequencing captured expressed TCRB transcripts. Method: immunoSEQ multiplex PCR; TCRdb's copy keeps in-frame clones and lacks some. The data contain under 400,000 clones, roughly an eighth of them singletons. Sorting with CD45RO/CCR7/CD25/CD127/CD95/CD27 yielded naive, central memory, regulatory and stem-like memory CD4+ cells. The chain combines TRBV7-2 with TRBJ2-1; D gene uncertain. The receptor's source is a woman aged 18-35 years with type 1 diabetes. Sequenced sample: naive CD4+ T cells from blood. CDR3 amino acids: CASSYDTSYNEQFF. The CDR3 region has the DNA TGTGCCAGCAGCTATGACACGTCCTACAATGAGCAGTTCTTC.